This T cell receptor beta chain was profiled in a study of T cell clonality in common variable immunodeficiency. Study outcomes and limitations: T cell subpopulation sequencing would be needed to explain CVID clonality. Compared with controls, CVID subjects had fewer shared TCRbeta clones.

Clones were sequenced by immunoSEQ multiplex PCR, and TCRdb holds only the in-frame ones, with some missing. The sample shows about 52,000 clones, none of them appearing just once. This clone was found many times. Its matching antigen is unknown. The read terminates 3 residues before the CDR3 end, so the remaining end is supplied by the germline J gene. V trimming: 0 bases; J trimming: 0 bases; junction bases outside the gene matches: 9. Germline V gives CDR1 GTSNPN, CDR2 SVGIG (reference sequence). The CDR3 runs 19 residues. The specimen sequenced was peripheral blood mononuclear cells. The V and J genes are TRBV30 and TRBJ2-4; TRBD2 matches 12 bases. The receptor was isolated from a person aged 18 to 75 in good health. The CDR3 region is CAWSVRTSGTTRAKNIQYF. The covered CDR3 bases are TGTGCCTGGAGTGTAAGGACTAGCGGGACCACGCGAGCCAAAAACATT.